This T cell receptor (beta chain) came from a study of T cell changes during pregnancy in multiple sclerosis. The protocol was immunoSEQ multiplex PCR, while the TCRdb copy is restricted to in-frame clones and leaves out a portion. The sample holds tens of thousands of clones, 91% seen once. Germline CDR1 reads MNHEY; CDR2 reads SMNVEV (reference sequence). The CDR3 has 15 amino acids. V lost 3 bases, J lost 6 bases, and 5 bases stayed unmatched. The J gene is TRBJ2-1, the V gene TRBV27, with 10 bases fitting TRBD2. The clonotype comes from a female donor with multiple sclerosis, enrolled in a pregnancy study. Material: peripheral blood, obtained in the second trimester of pregnancy. The CDR3 DNA is TGTGCCAGCAGTTTTCTTCCTAGCGGGAGCAATGAGCAGTTCTTC. Protein sequence: CASSFLPSGSNEQFF.